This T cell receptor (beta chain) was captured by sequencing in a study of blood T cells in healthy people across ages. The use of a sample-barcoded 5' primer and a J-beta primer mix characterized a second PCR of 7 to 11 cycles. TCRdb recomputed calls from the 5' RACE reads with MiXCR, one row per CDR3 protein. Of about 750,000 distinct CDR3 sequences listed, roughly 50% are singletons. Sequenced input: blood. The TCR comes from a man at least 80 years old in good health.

CDR3 residues: CSVSRSNYGYTF. As DNA, the CDR3 is TGCAGCGTTTCCCGCTCTAACTATGGCTACACCTTC. The chain links TRBV29-1 to TRBJ1-2; D is unresolved. V was pared by 5 bases and J by 0 bases, with 7 bases between. Germline V gives CDR1 SQVTM, CDR2 ANQGSEA. The CDR3 runs to 12 residues.